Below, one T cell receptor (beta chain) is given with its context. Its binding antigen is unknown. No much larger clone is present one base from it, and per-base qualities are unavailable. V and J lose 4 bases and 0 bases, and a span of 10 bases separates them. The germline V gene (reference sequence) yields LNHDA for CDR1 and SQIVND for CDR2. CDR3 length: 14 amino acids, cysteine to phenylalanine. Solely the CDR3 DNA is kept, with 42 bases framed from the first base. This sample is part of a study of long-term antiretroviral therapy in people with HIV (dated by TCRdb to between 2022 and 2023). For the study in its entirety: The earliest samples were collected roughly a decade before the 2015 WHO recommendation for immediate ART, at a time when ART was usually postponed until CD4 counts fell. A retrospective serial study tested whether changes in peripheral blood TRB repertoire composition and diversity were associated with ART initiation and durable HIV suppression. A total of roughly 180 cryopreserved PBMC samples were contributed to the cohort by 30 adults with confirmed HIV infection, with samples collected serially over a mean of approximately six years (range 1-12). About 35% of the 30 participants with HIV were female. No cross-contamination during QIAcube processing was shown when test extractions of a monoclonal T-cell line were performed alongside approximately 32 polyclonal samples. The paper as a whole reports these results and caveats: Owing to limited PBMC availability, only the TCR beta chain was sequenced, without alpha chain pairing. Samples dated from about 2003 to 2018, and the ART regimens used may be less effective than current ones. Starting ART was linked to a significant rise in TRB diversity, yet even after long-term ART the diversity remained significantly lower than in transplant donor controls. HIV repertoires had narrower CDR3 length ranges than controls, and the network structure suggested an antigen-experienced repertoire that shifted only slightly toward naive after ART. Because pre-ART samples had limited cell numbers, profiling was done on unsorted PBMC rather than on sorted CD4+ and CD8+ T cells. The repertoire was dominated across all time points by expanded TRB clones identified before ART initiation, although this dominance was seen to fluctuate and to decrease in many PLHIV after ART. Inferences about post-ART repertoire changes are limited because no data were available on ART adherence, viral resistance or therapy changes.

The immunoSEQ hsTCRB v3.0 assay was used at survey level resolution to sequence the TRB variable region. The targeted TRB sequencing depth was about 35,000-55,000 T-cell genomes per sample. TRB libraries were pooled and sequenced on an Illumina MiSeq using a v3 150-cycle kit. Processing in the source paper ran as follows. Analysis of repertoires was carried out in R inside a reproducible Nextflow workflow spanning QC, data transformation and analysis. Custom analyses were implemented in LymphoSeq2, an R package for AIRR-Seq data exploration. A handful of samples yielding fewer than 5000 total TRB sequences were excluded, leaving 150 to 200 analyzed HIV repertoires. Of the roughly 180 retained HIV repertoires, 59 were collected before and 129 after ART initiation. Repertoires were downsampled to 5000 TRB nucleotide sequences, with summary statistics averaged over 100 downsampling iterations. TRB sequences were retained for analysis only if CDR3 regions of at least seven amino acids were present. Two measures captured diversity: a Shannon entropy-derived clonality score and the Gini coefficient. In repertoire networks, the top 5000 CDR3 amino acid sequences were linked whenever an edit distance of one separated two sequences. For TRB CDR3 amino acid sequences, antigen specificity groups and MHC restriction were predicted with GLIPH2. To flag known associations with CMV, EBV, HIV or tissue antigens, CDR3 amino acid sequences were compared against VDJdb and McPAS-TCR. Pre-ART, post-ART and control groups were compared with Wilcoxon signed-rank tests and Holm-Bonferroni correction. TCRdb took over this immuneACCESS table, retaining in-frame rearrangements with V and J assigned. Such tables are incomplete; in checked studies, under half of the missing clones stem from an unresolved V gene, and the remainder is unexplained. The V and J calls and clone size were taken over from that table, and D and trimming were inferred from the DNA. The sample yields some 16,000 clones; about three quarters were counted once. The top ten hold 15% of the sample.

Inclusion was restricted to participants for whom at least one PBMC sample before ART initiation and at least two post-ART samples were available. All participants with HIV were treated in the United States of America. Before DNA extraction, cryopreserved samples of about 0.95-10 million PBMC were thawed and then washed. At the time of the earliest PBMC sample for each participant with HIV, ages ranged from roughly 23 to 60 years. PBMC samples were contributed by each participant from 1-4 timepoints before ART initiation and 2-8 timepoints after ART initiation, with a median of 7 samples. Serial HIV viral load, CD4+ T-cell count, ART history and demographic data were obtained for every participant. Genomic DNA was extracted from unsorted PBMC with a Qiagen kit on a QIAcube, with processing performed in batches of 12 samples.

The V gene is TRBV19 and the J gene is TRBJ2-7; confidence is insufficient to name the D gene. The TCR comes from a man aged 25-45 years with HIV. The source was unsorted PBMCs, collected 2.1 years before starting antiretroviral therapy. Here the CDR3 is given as CASSNQAYSYEQYF. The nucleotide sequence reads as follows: TGTGCCAGTAGTAACCAGGCTTACTCCTACGAGCAGTACTTC.